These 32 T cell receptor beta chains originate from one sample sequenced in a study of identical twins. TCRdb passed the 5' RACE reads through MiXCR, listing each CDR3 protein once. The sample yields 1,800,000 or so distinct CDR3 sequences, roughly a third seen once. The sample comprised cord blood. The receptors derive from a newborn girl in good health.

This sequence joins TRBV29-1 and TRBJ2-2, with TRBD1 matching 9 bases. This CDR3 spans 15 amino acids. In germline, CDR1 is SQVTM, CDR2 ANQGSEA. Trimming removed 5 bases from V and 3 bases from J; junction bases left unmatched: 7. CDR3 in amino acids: CSVRRDREHTGELFF. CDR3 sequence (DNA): TGCAGCGTTCGCCGGGACAGGGAACACACCGGGGAGCTGTTTTTT.

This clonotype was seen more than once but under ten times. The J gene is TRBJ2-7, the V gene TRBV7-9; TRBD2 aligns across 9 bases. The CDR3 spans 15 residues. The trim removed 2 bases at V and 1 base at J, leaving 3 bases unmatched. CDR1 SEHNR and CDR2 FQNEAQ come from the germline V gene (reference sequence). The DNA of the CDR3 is TGTGCCAGCAGCTTACTAGCGGGGCAATCCTACGAGCAGTACTTC. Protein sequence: CASSLLAGQSYEQYF. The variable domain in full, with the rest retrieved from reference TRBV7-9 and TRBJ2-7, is DTGVSQNPRHKITKRGQNVTFRCDPISEHNRLYWYRQTLGQGPEFLTYFQNEAQLEKSRLLSDRFSAERPKGSFSTLEIQRTEQGDSAMYLCASSLLAGQSYEQYFGPGTRLTVT.

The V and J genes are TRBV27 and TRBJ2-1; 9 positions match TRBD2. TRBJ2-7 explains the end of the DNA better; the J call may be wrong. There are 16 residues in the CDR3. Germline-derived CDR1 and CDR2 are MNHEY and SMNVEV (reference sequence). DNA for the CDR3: TGTGCCAGCAGTCCCAGGGTAGCGGGAGCGTACAATGAGCAGTACTTC. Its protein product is CASSPRVAGAYNEQYF.

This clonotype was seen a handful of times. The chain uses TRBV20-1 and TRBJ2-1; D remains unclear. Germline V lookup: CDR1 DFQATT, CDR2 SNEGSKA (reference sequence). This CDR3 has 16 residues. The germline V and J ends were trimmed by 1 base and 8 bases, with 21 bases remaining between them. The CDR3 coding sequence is TGCAGTGCTAGAGGGTTGGTGAGACCCCCCCTTGATGAGCAGTTCTTC. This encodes CSARGLVRPPLDEQFF.

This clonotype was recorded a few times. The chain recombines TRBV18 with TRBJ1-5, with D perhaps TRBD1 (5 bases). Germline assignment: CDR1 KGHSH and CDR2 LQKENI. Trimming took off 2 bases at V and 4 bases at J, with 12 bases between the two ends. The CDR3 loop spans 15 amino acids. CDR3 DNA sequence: TGTGCCAGCTCACCAGGGGGGGTTCAAAATCAGCCCCAGCATTTT. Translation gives CASSPGGVQNQPQHF.

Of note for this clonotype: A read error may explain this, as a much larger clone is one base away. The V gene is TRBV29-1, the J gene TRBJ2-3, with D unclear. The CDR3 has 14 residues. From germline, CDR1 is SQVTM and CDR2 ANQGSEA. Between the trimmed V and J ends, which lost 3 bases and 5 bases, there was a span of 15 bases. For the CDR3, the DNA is TGCAGCGTTGATCTAGGACGGAGTCGAGATACGCAGTATTTT. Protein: CSVDLGRSRDTQYF.

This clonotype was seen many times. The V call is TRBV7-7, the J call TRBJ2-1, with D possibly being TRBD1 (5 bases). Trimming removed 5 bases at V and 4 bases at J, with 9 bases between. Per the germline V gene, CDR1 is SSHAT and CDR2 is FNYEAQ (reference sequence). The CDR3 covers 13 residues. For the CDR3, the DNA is TGTGCCAGCAGCCACGGACAATACAATGAGCAGTTCTTC. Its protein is CASSHGQYNEQFF.

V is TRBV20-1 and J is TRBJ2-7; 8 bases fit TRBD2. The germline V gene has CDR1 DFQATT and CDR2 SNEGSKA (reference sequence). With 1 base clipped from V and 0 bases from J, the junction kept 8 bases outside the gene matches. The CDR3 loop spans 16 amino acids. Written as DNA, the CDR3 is TGCAGTGCTAGAGCGCTGCGACTAGCGAGCTCCTACGAGCAGTACTTC. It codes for CSARALRLASSYEQYF.

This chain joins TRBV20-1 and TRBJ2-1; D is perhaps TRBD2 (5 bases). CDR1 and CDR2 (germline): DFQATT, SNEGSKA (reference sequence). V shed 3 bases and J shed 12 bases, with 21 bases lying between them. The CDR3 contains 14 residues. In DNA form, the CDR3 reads TGCAGTGCTAGCCCGTTTGGTGCGGATGGAGGGCAGTTCTTC. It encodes CSASPFGADGGQFF.

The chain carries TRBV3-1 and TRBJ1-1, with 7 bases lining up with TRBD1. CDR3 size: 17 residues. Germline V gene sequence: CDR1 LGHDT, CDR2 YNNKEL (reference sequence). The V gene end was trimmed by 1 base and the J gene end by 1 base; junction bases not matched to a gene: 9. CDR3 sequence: CASSQGGWGQTNTEAFF. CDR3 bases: TGTGCCAGCAGCCAAGGCGGATGGGGACAGACGAACACTGAAGCTTTCTTT. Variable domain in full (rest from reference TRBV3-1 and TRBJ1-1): DTAVSQTPKYLVTQMGNDKSIKCEQNLGHDTMYWYKQDSKKFLKIMFSYNNKELIINETVPNRFSPKSPDKAHLNLHINSLELGDSAVYFCASSQGGWGQTNTEAFFGQGTRLTVV.

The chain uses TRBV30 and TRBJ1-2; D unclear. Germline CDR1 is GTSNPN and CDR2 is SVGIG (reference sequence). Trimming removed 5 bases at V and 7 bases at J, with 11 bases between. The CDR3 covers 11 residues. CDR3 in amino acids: CAWSPLFGYTF. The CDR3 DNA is TGTGCCTGGTCTCCCTTGTTTGGCTACACCTTC.

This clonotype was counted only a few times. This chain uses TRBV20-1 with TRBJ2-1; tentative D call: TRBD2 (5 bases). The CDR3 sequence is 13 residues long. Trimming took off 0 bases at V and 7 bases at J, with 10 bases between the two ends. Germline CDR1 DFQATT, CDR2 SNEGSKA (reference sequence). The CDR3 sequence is CSARDPPGNEQFF. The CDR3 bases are TGCAGTGCTAGAGATCCCCCGGGGAATGAGCAGTTCTTC.

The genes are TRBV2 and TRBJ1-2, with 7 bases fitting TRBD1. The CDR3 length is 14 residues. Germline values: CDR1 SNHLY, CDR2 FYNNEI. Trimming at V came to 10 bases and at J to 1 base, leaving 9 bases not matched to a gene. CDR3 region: CATPRGDSNYGYTF. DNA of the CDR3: TGTGCCACCCCTCGGGGGGACAGTAACTATGGCTACACCTTC.

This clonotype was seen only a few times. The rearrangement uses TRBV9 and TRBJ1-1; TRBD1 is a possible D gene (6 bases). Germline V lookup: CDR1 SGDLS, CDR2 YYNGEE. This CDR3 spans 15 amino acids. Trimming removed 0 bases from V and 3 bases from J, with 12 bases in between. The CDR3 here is CASSVAGGPHTEAFF. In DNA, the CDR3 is TGTGCCAGCAGCGTAGCGGGGGGCCCCCACACTGAAGCTTTCTTT.

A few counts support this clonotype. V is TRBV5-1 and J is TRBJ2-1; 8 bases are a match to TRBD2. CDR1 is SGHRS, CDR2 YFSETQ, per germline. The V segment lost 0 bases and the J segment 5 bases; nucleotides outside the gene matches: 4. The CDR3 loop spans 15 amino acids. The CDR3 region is CASSLARGGNNEQFF. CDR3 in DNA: TGCGCCAGCAGCTTGGCCCGCGGGGGGAACAATGAGCAGTTCTTC.

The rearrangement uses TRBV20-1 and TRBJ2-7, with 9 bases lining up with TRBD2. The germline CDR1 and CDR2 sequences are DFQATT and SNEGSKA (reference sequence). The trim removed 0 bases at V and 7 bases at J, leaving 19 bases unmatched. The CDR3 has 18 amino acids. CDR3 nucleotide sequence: TGCAGTGCTAGAGATTGGCTAGCGGGACCAAGCTCCTACAATGAGCAGTACTTC. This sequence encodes CSARDWLAGPSSYNEQYF.

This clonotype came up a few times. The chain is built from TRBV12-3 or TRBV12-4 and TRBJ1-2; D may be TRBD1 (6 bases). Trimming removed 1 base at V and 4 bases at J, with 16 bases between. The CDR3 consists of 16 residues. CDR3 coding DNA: TGTGCCAGCAGTTTAGGGCTTATTGGCAGGGGCTATGGCTACACCTTC. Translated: CASSLGLIGRGYGYTF.

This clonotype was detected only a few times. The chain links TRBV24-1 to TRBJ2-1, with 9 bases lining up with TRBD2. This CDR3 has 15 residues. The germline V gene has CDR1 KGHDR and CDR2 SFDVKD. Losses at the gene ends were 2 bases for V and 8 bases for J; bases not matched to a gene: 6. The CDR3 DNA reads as TGTGCCACCAGTGATTCGAGGACTAGCGTTTATGAGCAGTTCTTC. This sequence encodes CATSDSRTSVYEQFF.

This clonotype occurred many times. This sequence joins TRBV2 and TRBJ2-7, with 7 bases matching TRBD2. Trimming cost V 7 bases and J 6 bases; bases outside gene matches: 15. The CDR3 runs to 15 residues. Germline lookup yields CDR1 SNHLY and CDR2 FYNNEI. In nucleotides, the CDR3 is TGTGCCAGCATGGTGGGGGGGAAGGTCTTTTCCGAGCAGTACTTC. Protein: CASMVGGKVFSEQYF.

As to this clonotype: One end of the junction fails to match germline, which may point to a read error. CDR3 coding DNA: TGCGGCGTTGAAGAGCTGAGCTCCTACGAGCAGTACTTC. Translation gives CGVEELSSYEQYF. This chain links TRBV29-1 with TRBJ2-7; D unresolved. Germline CDR1 and CDR2: SQVTM and ANQGSEA. The CDR3 sequence is 13 residues long.

CDR3 nucleotide sequence: TGTGCCAGCAGAGGGGGAGGGGGGGACTATGGCTACACCTTC. It codes for CASRGGGGDYGYTF. The chain employs TRBV4-2 and TRBJ1-2; a weak D match, TRBD1 (6 bases). Germline V lookup: CDR1 LGHNA, CDR2 YNFKEQ. The V end was cut by 6 bases, the J end by 3 bases, with 14 bases between. This CDR3 comprises 14 residues.

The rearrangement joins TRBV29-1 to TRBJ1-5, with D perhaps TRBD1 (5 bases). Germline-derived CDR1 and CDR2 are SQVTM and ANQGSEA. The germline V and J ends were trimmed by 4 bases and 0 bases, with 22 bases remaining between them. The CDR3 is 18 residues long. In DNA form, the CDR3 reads TGCAGCGTTGGTGCTTGGGACGTCGGCTTCTATAGCAATCAGCCCCAGCATTTT. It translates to CSVGAWDVGFYSNQPQHF.

DNA for the CDR3: TGTGCCAGCACCAGACTAGCGGGAGTTATTGAGACCCAGTACTTC. It encodes CASTRLAGVIETQYF. The chain couples TRBV28 to TRBJ2-5; 12 bases line up with TRBD2. The V gene's germline CDR1 is MDHEN and CDR2 SYDVKM. CDR3 length: 15 residues. With 7 bases clipped from V and 5 bases from J, the junction kept 8 bases outside the gene matches.

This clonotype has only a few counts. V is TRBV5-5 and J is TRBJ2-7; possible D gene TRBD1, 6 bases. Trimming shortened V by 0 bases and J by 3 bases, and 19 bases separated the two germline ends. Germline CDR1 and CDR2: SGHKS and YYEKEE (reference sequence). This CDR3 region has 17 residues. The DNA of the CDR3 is TGTGCCAGCAGCTTGGTACCCCCTATCAGACAGGACTACGAGCAGTACTTC. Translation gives CASSLVPPIRQDYEQYF.

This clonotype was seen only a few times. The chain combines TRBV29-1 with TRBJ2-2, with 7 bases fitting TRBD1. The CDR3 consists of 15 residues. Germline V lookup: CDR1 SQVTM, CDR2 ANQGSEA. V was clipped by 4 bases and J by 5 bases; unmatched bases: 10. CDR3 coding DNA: TGCAGCGTTGTTCCCAGGGGGAGAACAACCGGGGAGCTGTTTTTT. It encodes CSVVPRGRTTGELFF.

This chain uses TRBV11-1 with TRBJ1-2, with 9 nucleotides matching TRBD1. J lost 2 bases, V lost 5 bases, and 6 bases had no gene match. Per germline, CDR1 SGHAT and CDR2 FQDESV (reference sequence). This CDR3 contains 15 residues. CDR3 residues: CASSEGGQGNYGYTF. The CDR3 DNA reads TGTGCCAGCAGCGAAGGCGGACAGGGGAACTATGGCTACACCTTC.

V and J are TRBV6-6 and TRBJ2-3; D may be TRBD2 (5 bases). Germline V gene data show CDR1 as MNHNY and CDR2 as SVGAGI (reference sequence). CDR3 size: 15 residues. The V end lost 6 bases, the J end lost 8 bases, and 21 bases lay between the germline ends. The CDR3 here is CASSDASLREGTQYF. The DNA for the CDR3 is TGTGCCAGCAGCGACGCTAGCCTCCGAGAAGGTACGCAGTATTTT.

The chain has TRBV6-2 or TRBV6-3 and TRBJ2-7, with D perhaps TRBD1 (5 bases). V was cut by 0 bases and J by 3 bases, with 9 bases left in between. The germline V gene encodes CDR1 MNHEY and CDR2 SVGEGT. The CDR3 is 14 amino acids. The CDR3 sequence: CASSYSGVVYEQYF. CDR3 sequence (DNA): TGTGCCAGCAGTTACTCAGGGGTAGTCTACGAGCAGTACTTC.

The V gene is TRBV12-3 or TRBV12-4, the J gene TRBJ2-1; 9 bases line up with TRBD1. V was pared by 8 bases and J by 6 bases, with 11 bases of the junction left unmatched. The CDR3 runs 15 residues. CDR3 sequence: CASRTKPTGGNEQFF. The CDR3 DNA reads TGTGCCAGCCGGACAAAGCCGACAGGGGGCAATGAGCAGTTCTTC.

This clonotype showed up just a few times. CDR3 residues: CASSSSGTSVNNEQFF. The CDR3 nucleotides read TGTGCCAGCAGCTCCTCCGGGACTAGCGTTAACAATGAGCAGTTCTTC. The J gene is TRBJ2-1, the V gene TRBV7-9; TRBD2 aligns across 10 bases. J was trimmed by 5 bases and V by 4 bases; bases with no gene match: 8. Germline V gene sequence: CDR1 SEHNR, CDR2 FQNEAQ (reference sequence). The CDR3 sequence is 16 residues long.

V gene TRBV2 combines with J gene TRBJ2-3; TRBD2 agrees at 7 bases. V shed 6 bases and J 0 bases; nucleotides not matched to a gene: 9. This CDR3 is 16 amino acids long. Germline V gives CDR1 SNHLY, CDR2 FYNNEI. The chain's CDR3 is CASRDLSGTSTDTQYF. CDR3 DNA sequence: TGTGCCAGCAGGGACTTAAGCGGGACTAGCACAGATACGCAGTATTTT.

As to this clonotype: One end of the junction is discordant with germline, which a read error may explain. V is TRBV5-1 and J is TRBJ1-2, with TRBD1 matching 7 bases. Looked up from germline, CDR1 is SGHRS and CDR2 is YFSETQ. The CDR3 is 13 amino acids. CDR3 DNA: TGCGCCAGCAGCTTGGAGACAGGGAATGGCCACACCTTC. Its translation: CASSLETGNGHTF.